This passage covers 28 T cell receptor beta chains from one sample sequenced in a study of regulatory T cells in long-lasting Graves disease. Libraries of TCR beta came from iRepertoire HTBI primers plus Arm-PCR of CDR3 regions. Each CDR3 protein is one row after TCRdb ran MiXCR on the multiplex PCR reads. Of hundreds of thousands of distinct CDR3 sequences listed, less than 20% are singletons. Time point denoted: newly diagnosed GD, antithyroid drugs for less than 3 months. RNA extracted from PBMCs served as the sequencing template. These data were also filed under a second study, of T cells in Graves' hyperthyroidism and ophthalmopathy.

The sequencing used peripheral blood mononuclear cells (PBMCs), collected at new diagnosis, from a patient treated with antithyroid drugs. The receptors here all came from a woman aged 30 to 39 with Graves disease.

This clonotype was detected ten times or more. V gene TRBV19 combines with J gene TRBJ1-2, with 12 positions matching TRBD1. The CDR3 sequence is 15 residues long. Trimming took 6 bases from V and 8 from J; bases not matched to a gene: 10. CDR1 and CDR2 (germline): LNHDA, SQIVND (reference sequence). The CDR3, as DNA: TGTGCCAGTAGACTTCCGGGACAGGGGGCACGCGGCTACACCTTC. This translates into CASRLPGQGARGYTF.

This clonotype was observed many times. The J gene is TRBJ2-3, the V gene TRBV12-3 or TRBV12-4, with D hard to call. V lost 6 bases and J lost 6, with 7 bases in between. This CDR3 is built from 11 residues. Here the CDR3 DNA reads TGTGCCAGCAGATCCCCGGATACGCAGTATTTT. This gives the protein CASRSPDTQYF.

The chain is built from TRBV3-1 and TRBJ1-3, with no clear D. V was clipped by 4 bases and J by 0 bases, with 10 bases between them. Germline CDR1 is LGHDT and CDR2 is YNNKEL (reference sequence). This CDR3 contains 15 residues. The CDR3 loop reads CASSLGRISGNTIYF. The CDR3 DNA reads TGTGCCAGCAGCCTTGGACGGATCTCTGGAAACACCATATATTTT.

The chain is built from TRBV4-1 and TRBJ2-3, with 10 nucleotides matching TRBD1. This CDR3 has 15 residues. The ends lost 4 bases at V and 6 bases at J; junction bases unmatched: 7. CDR1 MGHRA and CDR2 YSYEKL come from the germline V gene. The CDR3 reads CASSPRQGARDTQYF. CDR3 DNA: TGCGCCAGCAGCCCTCGACAGGGGGCGAGGGATACGCAGTATTTT.

The V and J genes are TRBV11-1 and TRBJ1-1; unclear D gene. The ends were cut back, 5 bases at V and 5 bases at J, with 15 bases in the middle. Germline assignment: CDR1 SGHAT and CDR2 FQDESV (reference sequence). This CDR3 has 14 amino acids. The CDR3 sequence: CASSPGFGWTEAFF. The CDR3 DNA reads TGTGCCAGCAGCCCCGGATTCGGGTGGACTGAAGCTTTCTTT.

Many counts were recorded for this clonotype. The chain links TRBV2 to TRBJ2-1, with D tentatively TRBD2 (6 bases). V shed 3 bases and J shed 6 bases, with 9 bases lying between them. Germline V CDR1 and CDR2: SNHLY, FYNNEI. The CDR3 is 13 amino acids. The CDR3 loop is CASSDGSSNEQFF. Written as DNA, the CDR3 is TGTGCCAGCAGTGACGGGAGTTCCAATGAGCAGTTCTTC.

V usage is TRBV11-2 and J usage is TRBJ1-3; tentatively, D is TRBD1 (6 bases). With 2 bases removed from V and 0 bases from J, the gap between germline ends came to 11 bases. The germline gives CDR1 SGHAT, CDR2 FQNNGV. CDR3 length: 16 residues. DNA for the CDR3: TGTGCCAGCAGCTTAAGGACAGCCACCTCTGGAAACACCATATATTTT. Translation gives CASSLRTATSGNTIYF. Full variable domain (rest looked up from reference TRBV11-2 and TRBJ1-3): EAGVAQSPRYKIIEKRQSVAFWCNPISGHATLYWYQQILGQGPKLLIQFQNNGVVDDSQLPKDRFSAERLKGVDSTLKIQPAKLEDSAVYLCASSLRTATSGNTIYFGEGSWLTVV.

This clonotype was counted ten times or more. This sequence joins TRBV20-1 and TRBJ1-1; weak D call: TRBD1 (6 bases). The CDR3 is 12 residues long. Deletions cut 3 bases from V and 6 bases from J, with 11 bases between. Germline CDR1 DFQATT, CDR2 SNEGSKA (reference sequence). The CDR3 DNA reads TGCAGTGCTAGTTTACCAGGGGCTGAAGCTTTCTTT. Protein: CSASLPGAEAFF.

This clonotype was seen only a few times. The DNA for the CDR3 is TGTGCCAGTAGTATAGTACACGACACTGAAGCTTTCTTT. This gives the protein CASSIVHDTEAFF. J is TRBJ1-1 and V is TRBV19, with unresolved D. The CDR3 is 13 amino acids. V lost 1 base, J lost 3 bases, and 6 bases lay in between. CDR1 is LNHDA and CDR2 is SQIVND in the germline V gene (reference sequence).

This clonotype was detected a few times. The chain is built from TRBV5-1 and TRBJ2-1, with D perhaps TRBD2 (5 bases). With 4 bases removed from V and 2 bases from J, the gap between germline ends came to 13 bases. This CDR3 has 15 residues. CDR1 SGHRS and CDR2 YFSETQ come from the germline V gene. As DNA, the CDR3 is TGCGCCAGCAGCCCCCGACCGGAGGCCTACAATGAGCAGTTCTTC. Protein product: CASSPRPEAYNEQFF. Supplemented by reference TRBV5-1 and TRBJ2-1, the full variable domain reads KAGVTQTPRYLIKTRGQQVTLSCSPISGHRSVSWYQQTPGQGLQFLFEYFSETQRNKGNFPGRFSGRQFSNSRSEMNVSTLELGDSALYLCASSPRPEAYNEQFFGPGTRLTVL.

This clonotype showed up many times. The J gene is TRBJ1-1, the V gene TRBV27, with a tentative D call TRBD1 (6 bases). Germline lookup yields CDR1 MNHEY and CDR2 SMNVEV (reference sequence). V dropped 6 bases and J dropped 11 bases, with 16 bases sitting between them. The CDR3 has 12 residues. The CDR3 DNA is TGTGCCAGCAGGTCTTCCGGGACAATGGCTTTCTTT. Encoded protein: CASRSSGTMAFF.

This clonotype was found a few times. One end of the junction is discordant with germline, which a read error may explain. The chain joins TRBV7-9 to TRBJ2-1, with D unresolved. The CDR3 runs to 19 residues. Germline CDR1 SEHNR, CDR2 FQNEAQ (reference sequence). Written as DNA, the CDR3 is TGTGCCAGCAGCTTGTACCGGCTCGGCACACCTTCCTCCTACGATGAGCAGTTCTTC. Amino acid sequence: CASSLYRLGTPSSYDEQFF.

The V call is TRBV24-1, the J call TRBJ2-2; D might be TRBD2 (7 bases). V was clipped by 4 bases and J by 7 bases, with 18 bases between them. This CDR3 has 16 residues. CDR1 is KGHDR and CDR2 is SFDVKD in the germline V gene. CDR3 sequence (DNA): TGTGCCACCAGTGACCTTCGGGGGGCCTTCGGCGGGGAGCTGTTTTTT. Translating it yields CATSDLRGAFGGELFF.

The V call is TRBV25-1, the J call TRBJ1-2; 7 positions match TRBD1. The CDR3 is made up of 15 amino acids. Germline CDR1 reads MGHDK; CDR2 reads SYGVNS. V shed 2 bases, J shed 5 bases, and the junction held 8 bases outside the gene matches. The CDR3 protein is CASSEPETGRYGYTF. DNA of the CDR3: TGTGCCAGCAGTGAACCCGAGACAGGGAGATATGGCTACACCTTC.

J is TRBJ2-3 and V is TRBV10-3; 9 nucleotides line up with TRBD2. Per the germline V gene, CDR1 is ENHRY and CDR2 is SYGVKD. The CDR3 length is 15 residues. The trim removed 1 base at V and 2 bases at J, leaving 1 base unmatched. In DNA form, the CDR3 reads TGTGCCATCAGTGAGTTAGCGGGAGACACAGATACGCAGTATTTT. This codes for CAISELAGDTDTQYF.

This rearrangement joins TRBV5-1 to TRBJ2-2; D unclear. Between the trimmed V and J ends, which lost 4 bases and 7 bases, there was a span of 20 bases. This CDR3 spans 16 amino acids. Germline V gives CDR1 SGHRS, CDR2 YFSETQ. The CDR3 loop is CASSLGPGLGDGELFF. DNA for the CDR3: TGCGCCAGCAGCCTGGGTCCGGGTCTCGGTGACGGGGAGCTGTTTTTT.

This chain connects TRBV6-1 to TRBJ2-2; the match to TRBD2 covers 12 bases. J lost 2 bases, V lost 6 bases, and 10 bases had no gene match. CDR1 and CDR2 (germline): MNHNS, SASEGT. The length of the CDR3 is 18 residues. CDR3 nucleotides: TGTGCCAGCAGGACTACCCTAGCGGGAGGGCAAAACACCGGGGAGCTGTTTTTT. This encodes CASRTTLAGGQNTGELFF.

The chain has TRBV28 and TRBJ2-5, with 7 positions matching TRBD2. This CDR3 region has 13 residues. Per the germline V gene, CDR1 is MDHEN and CDR2 is SYDVKM. After removal of 6 bases from V and 5 bases from J, the junction contained 6 bases not matched to a gene. The CDR3 sequence: CASRPGLGETQYF. The CDR3 DNA is TGTGCCAGCAGGCCAGGACTAGGGGAGACCCAGTACTTC.

The chain couples TRBV10-3 to TRBJ2-3, with TRBD2 identical over 9 bases. V shed 7 bases, J shed 0 bases, and the junction held 5 bases outside the gene matches. Germline-derived CDR1 and CDR2 are ENHRY and SYGVKD. The CDR3 runs 15 residues. CDR3 sequence reads: CAIKPSGTSTDTQYF. CDR3 coding DNA: TGTGCCATCAAGCCTAGCGGGACAAGCACAGATACGCAGTATTTT.

This clonotype occurred a few times. This chain connects TRBV7-2 to TRBJ2-7; 13 bases match TRBD2. The V gene end was trimmed by 5 bases and the J gene end by 5 bases; junction bases not matched to a gene: 6. CDR3 length: 15 residues. Germline V gene data show CDR1 as SGHTA and CDR2 as FQGNSA. CDR3 coding DNA: TGTGCCAGCAGCCCGGGACTAGCGGGATTAAACGAGCAGTACTTC. The encoded protein is CASSPGLAGLNEQYF.

A few counts support this clonotype. The chain employs TRBV28 and TRBJ1-5; D not certain. Trimming removed 3 bases at V and 2 bases at J, with 17 bases between. Germline loops: CDR1 MDHEN, CDR2 SYDVKM. The CDR3 is made up of 17 amino acids. The CDR3 sequence: CASSFLGMASGNQPQHF. CDR3 nucleotides: TGTGCCAGCAGTTTTCTGGGTATGGCCTCCGGCAATCAGCCCCAGCATTTT.

The rearrangement joins TRBV20-1 to TRBJ1-1; D not resolved. This CDR3 comprises 12 residues. V shed 2 bases and J shed 8 bases, with 12 bases lying between them. Per germline, CDR1 DFQATT and CDR2 SNEGSKA (reference sequence). CDR3 sequence (DNA): TGCAGTGCTAGATTGCTGTTTAACGAAGCTTTCTTT. It translates to CSARLLFNEAFF.

This clonotype appeared many times. The chain joins TRBV2 to TRBJ1-2, with no clear D. There are 12 residues in the CDR3. The V and J ends lost 6 bases and 4 bases respectively, with 9 bases between them. Germline lookup yields CDR1 SNHLY and CDR2 FYNNEI. The CDR3 DNA follows: TGTGCCAGCAGAGCACAGAGCTATGGCTACACCTTC. Protein product: CASRAQSYGYTF.

Many counts were recorded for this clonotype. V gene TRBV7-2 combines with J gene TRBJ2-1; 7 bases line up with TRBD2. The CDR3 is 15 amino acids. The V gene end was trimmed by 1 base and the J gene end by 7 bases; junction bases not matched to a gene: 7. CDR1 and CDR2 (germline): SGHTA, FQGNSA. CDR3 residues: CASSLGGSNGNEQFF. CDR3 bases: TGTGCCAGCAGCTTAGGCGGGAGTAACGGGAATGAGCAGTTCTTC.

This clonotype was recorded many times. The chain recombines TRBV12-3 or TRBV12-4 with TRBJ2-6; possible D gene TRBD1, 5 bases. Between the trimmed V and J ends, which lost 1 base and 4 bases, there was a span of 11 bases. CDR3 length equals 16 residues. CDR3 bases: TGTGCCAGCAGTTTAGGCCAGGGTTCAGGGGCCAACGTCCTGACTTTC. Protein product: CASSLGQGSGANVLTF.

The chain is built from TRBV27 and TRBJ2-3, with 12 bases identical to TRBD2. CDR1 and CDR2 (germline): MNHEY, SMNVEV (reference sequence). The CDR3 has 15 amino acids. V lost 5 bases to trimming and J lost 5 bases; unmatched junction nucleotides: 5. The CDR3 region is CASSKGGLAGDTQYF. The CDR3 DNA is TGTGCCAGCAGTAAGGGGGGACTAGCGGGAGATACGCAGTATTTT.

This clonotype was recorded many times. The chain carries TRBV12-3 or TRBV12-4 and TRBJ1-6; D is perhaps TRBD1 (5 bases). The CDR3 covers 16 residues. The V gene lost 7 bases and the J gene lost 4 bases, with 17 bases spanning the gap. CDR3 in DNA: TGTGCCAGCACCCTGGGGGGAGGCAGTTATAATTCACCCCTCCACTTT. Its translation is CASTLGGGSYNSPLHF.

There are many counts of this clonotype. CDR3 in amino acids: CASRLGLAAYNEQFF. CDR3 bases: TGTGCCAGCAGGCTGGGACTAGCGGCATACAATGAGCAGTTCTTC. V gene TRBV2 combines with J gene TRBJ2-1, with TRBD2 matching over 11 bases. From germline, CDR1 is SNHLY and CDR2 FYNNEI. V gave up 6 bases and J gave up 4 bases; unmatched junction bases: 5. The CDR3 extends over 15 amino acids.